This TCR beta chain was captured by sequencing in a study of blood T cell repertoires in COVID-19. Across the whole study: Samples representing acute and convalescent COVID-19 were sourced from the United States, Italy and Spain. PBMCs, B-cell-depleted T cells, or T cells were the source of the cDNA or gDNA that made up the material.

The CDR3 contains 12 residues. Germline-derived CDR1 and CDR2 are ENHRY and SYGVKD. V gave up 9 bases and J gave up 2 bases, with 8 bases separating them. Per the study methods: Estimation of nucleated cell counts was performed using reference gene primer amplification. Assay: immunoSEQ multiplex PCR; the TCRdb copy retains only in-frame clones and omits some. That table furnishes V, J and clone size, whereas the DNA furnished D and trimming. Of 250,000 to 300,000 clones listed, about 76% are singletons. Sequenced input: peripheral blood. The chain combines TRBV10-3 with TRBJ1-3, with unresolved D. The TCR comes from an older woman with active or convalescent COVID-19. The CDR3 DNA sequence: TGTGCCATAACAGACCCTGGAAACACCATATATTTT. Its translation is CAITDPGNTIYF.